The 16 T cell receptor beta chains below come from one sample, sequenced in a study of blood T cell repertoires in COVID-19. Clones were sequenced by immunoSEQ multiplex PCR, and TCRdb holds only the in-frame ones, with some missing. The data contain about 100,000 clones, roughly 80% of them seen just once; the ten biggest clones take up about 4.3%. Sample: peripheral blood. The receptor source for this set is a man in his 60s with acute or convalescent COVID-19.

This chain joins TRBV2 and TRBJ2-7; 7 bases match TRBD1. V lost 4 bases and J lost 1; bases outside the gene matches: 10. CDR3 length: 16 residues. Germline CDR1 SNHLY, CDR2 FYNNEI. CDR3 loop: CASSVGETGSSYEQYF. The CDR3 nucleotides are TGTGCCAGCAGTGTGGGGGAGACAGGGTCATCCTACGAGCAGTACTTC.

This chain uses TRBV10-1 with TRBJ2-2, with a possible D match to TRBD1 (5 bases). CDR1 is WNHNN and CDR2 is SYGVQD in the germline V gene (reference sequence). The ends were cut back, 3 bases at V and 5 bases at J, with 13 bases in the middle. This CDR3 contains 15 residues. The CDR3 DNA follows: TGCGCCAGCAGTGAAGTCCAGGGAAGAACCGGGGAGCTGTTTTTT. It encodes CASSEVQGRTGELFF.

This clone showed up just a few times. The V gene is TRBV15, the J gene TRBJ2-2, with D uncertain. This CDR3 has 13 amino acids. Germline lookup yields CDR1 LNHNV and CDR2 YYDKDF (reference sequence). Trimming removed 1 base from V and 3 bases from J, with 3 bases in between. The CDR3 DNA sequence: TGTGCCACCAGCAGAGCCGACACCGGGGAGCTGTTTTTT. This encodes CATSRADTGELFF.

This clone has just one count. CDR3 loop: CASSSLDGYGGGYTF. CDR3 DNA: TGTGCCAGCAGTTCCCTCGACGGATATGGGGGGGGCTACACCTTC. The gene calls are TRBV6-5 and TRBJ1-2; TRBD1 might be the D (5 bases). This CDR3 spans 15 amino acids. Germline lookup yields CDR1 MNHEY and CDR2 SVGAGI. V was shortened by 4 bases and J by 8 bases, with 20 bases between the two germline ends.

V and J are TRBV6-5 and TRBJ2-7, with D tentatively TRBD2 (7 bases). The V end was cut by 8 bases, the J end by 4 bases, with 21 bases between. There are 15 residues in the CDR3. Looked up from germline, CDR1 is MNHEY and CDR2 is SVGAGI. The CDR3 spells CASLGREGTRYEQYF. CDR3 nucleotides: TGTGCCAGCCTTGGTAGGGAGGGGACACGTTACGAGCAGTACTTC.

V and J are TRBV5-1 and TRBJ2-1; the D is unclear. This CDR3 has 12 amino acids. V lost 5 bases and J 8 bases, leaving 11 bases between the germline ends. Looked up from germline, CDR1 is SGHRS and CDR2 is YFSETQ. CDR3 region: CASSRRDHEQFF. The CDR3 DNA reads as TGCGCCAGCAGTCGAAGAGATCATGAGCAGTTCTTC.

The chain joins TRBV24-1 to TRBJ2-2; 10 nucleotides agree with TRBD1. Germline values: CDR1 KGHDR, CDR2 SFDVKD. Germline trimming cut 7 bases from V and 6 bases from J; bases unmatched to any gene: 4. This CDR3 is built from 14 residues. The CDR3 loop reads CATRGTGESGELFF. Here the CDR3 DNA reads TGTGCCACCAGAGGGACAGGGGAATCCGGGGAGCTGTTTTTT.

The V gene is TRBV29-1, the J gene TRBJ1-2; no clear D gene. The CDR3 consists of 14 residues. Germline V gives CDR1 SQVTM, CDR2 ANQGSEA. Trimming took off 1 base at V and 0 bases at J, with 9 bases between the two ends. The DNA for the CDR3 is TGCAGCGTTGAAGGTTCAGGTACTAACTATGGCTACACCTTC. Amino acids: CSVEGSGTNYGYTF.

The rearrangement uses TRBV5-1 and TRBJ2-5; 10 bases fit TRBD1. Germline V CDR1 and CDR2: SGHRS, YFSETQ. The CDR3 runs to 16 residues. J lost 3 bases, V lost 7 bases, and 12 bases had no gene match. This CDR3 is CASALLRDRGEETQYF. The CDR3 DNA sequence: TGCGCCAGCGCCTTACTCCGGGACAGGGGTGAAGAGACCCAGTACTTC.

The chain recombines TRBV18 with TRBJ2-2, with 7 bases aligning to TRBD2. Germline V gene sequence: CDR1 KGHSH, CDR2 LQKENI. The V and J ends lost 4 bases and 2 bases, in that order; junction bases with no gene match: 4. CDR3 length: 15 residues. CDR3 loop: CASSLGLRNTGELFF. For the CDR3, the DNA is TGTGCCAGCTCACTGGGACTACGAAACACCGGGGAGCTGTTTTTT.

This sequence joins TRBV19 and TRBJ1-5; D is undetermined. Per the germline V gene, CDR1 is LNHDA and CDR2 is SQIVND (reference sequence). The CDR3 is 10 residues long. Trimming removed 2 bases at V and 9 bases at J, with 2 bases between. CDR3 DNA sequence: TGTGCCAGTAGTATACGGCCCCAGCATTTT. Translation gives CASSIRPQHF.

This clone was observed a handful of times. The V gene is TRBV7-2, the J gene TRBJ2-2; 7 positions match TRBD2. Germline V gene sequence: CDR1 SGHTA, CDR2 FQGNSA. The V segment lost 5 bases and the J segment 0 bases; nucleotides outside the gene matches: 9. The length of the CDR3 is 17 residues. The CDR3 here is CASSPRWGGTNTGELFF. The CDR3 nucleotides are TGTGCCAGCAGCCCCCGTTGGGGGGGGACGAACACCGGGGAGCTGTTTTTT.

V and J are TRBV5-5 and TRBJ2-5; TRBD1 agrees at 7 bases. From germline, CDR1 is SGHKS and CDR2 YYEKEE (reference sequence). Trimming cost V 0 bases and J 4 bases; bases outside gene matches: 9. The CDR3 length is 16 residues. The CDR3 protein is CASSLGQGVIVETQYF. The CDR3 DNA reads TGTGCCAGCAGCTTGGGGCAGGGGGTAATAGTAGAGACCCAGTACTTC.

In its sample, this clone was seen many times. CDR3 DNA: TGTGCCAGCAGCCAAGCGACAGGGAACACCGGGGAGCTGTTTTTT. It encodes CASSQATGNTGELFF. This chain links TRBV4-2 with TRBJ2-2; TRBD1 might be the D (6 bases). Trimming shortened V by 1 base and J by 1 base, and 7 bases separated the two germline ends. The length of the CDR3 is 15 residues. CDR1 and CDR2 (germline): LGHNA, YNFKEQ.

The chain employs TRBV9 and TRBJ1-3; D might be TRBD1 (6 bases). CDR1 and CDR2 (germline): SGDLS, YYNGEE. With 7 bases removed from V and 0 bases from J, the gap between germline ends came to 17 bases. The CDR3 is 16 residues long. In nucleotides, the CDR3 is TGTGCCAGCTCCCATCCGGGACAAAGCTCTGGAAACACCATATATTTT. It encodes CASSHPGQSSGNTIYF.

This chain joins TRBV7-2 and TRBJ1-2; D might be TRBD1 (6 bases). Germline V gives CDR1 SGHTA, CDR2 FQGNSA. V was trimmed by 5 bases and J by 4 bases, leaving 11 bases between them. The length of the CDR3 is 13 residues. This chain's CDR3 is CASSKQGPYGYTF. In nucleotides, the CDR3 is TGTGCCAGCAGCAAACAGGGCCCCTATGGCTACACCTTC.